This is a list of T cell receptor beta chains from one sample in a study of spatial heterogeneity in lung cancer. TCRdb fed the 5' RACE reads into MiXCR, producing one record per CDR3 protein. The sample shows around 10,000 distinct CDR3 sequences, over 4.5% of them seen only once. The material sequenced was lung tumor tissue, taken at surgery. These TCRs come from a female donor with early-stage non-small cell lung cancer. Each CDR3 is given with its conserved first and last residue. A D gene is named only where the DNA matches it firmly. Size is stated for part of the rows, as once, few or many counts, or as a class when the clone is expanded.

d_gene: -; v_gene: TRBV5-1; abundance: many; j_gene: TRBJ2-5; CDR3aa: CASKRDIGPETQYF; CDR3nt: TGCGCCAGCAAACGGGACATTGGGCCGGAGACCCAGTACTTC
d_gene: TRBD1; v_gene: TRBV18; abundance: -; j_gene: TRBJ2-7; CDR3aa: CVSLGTDRGDYEQYF; CDR3nt: TGTGTCAGCTTAGGAACCGACAGGGGGGACTACGAGCAGTACTTC
d_gene: -; v_gene: TRBV29-1; abundance: many; j_gene: TRBJ2-5; CDR3aa: CSVRTDQETQYF; CDR3nt: TGCAGCGTCCGGACAGACCAAGAGACCCAGTACTTC
d_gene: -; v_gene: TRBV5-1; abundance: many; j_gene: TRBJ2-1; CDR3aa: CASSLLAHAVYNEQFF; CDR3nt: TGCGCCAGCAGCTTGTTAGCGCATGCCGTTTACAATGAGCAGTTCTTC
d_gene: -; v_gene: TRBV11-2; abundance: -; j_gene: TRBJ2-6; CDR3aa: CASSSGADGANVLTF; CDR3nt: TGTGCCAGCAGCTCGGGGGCGGATGGGGCCAACGTCCTGACTTTC
d_gene: TRBD1; v_gene: TRBV18; abundance: few; j_gene: TRBJ1-6; CDR3aa: CVSSPMGGTGLGTALHF; CDR3nt: TGTGTCAGCTCACCTATGGGGGGGACAGGCCTCGGAACAGCCCTCCACTTT
d_gene: TRBD2; v_gene: TRBV6-1; abundance: medium-sized; j_gene: TRBJ2-1; CDR3aa: CASSEDLAGVGGFF; CDR3nt: TGTGCCAGCAGTGAAGATTTGGCGGGAGTGGGAGGGTTCTTC
d_gene: -; v_gene: TRBV6-2/TRBV6-3; abundance: few; j_gene: TRBJ1-3; CDR3aa: CASSYSWGEAGNTIYF; CDR3nt: TGTGCCAGCAGTTACTCGTGGGGTGAAGCTGGAAACACCATATATTTT
d_gene: TRBD2; v_gene: TRBV6-6; abundance: many; j_gene: TRBJ2-5; CDR3aa: CASSLGVAGRQETQYF; CDR3nt: TGTGCCAGCAGCCTCGGGGTAGCGGGGCGCCAAGAGACCCAGTACTTC
d_gene: -; v_gene: TRBV18; abundance: many; j_gene: TRBJ1-2; CDR3aa: CASSPPRVSRYGYTF; CDR3nt: TGTGCCAGCTCACCACCGAGGGTCTCGCGCTATGGCTACACCTTC
d_gene: -; v_gene: TRBV3-1; abundance: -; j_gene: TRBJ1-1; CDR3aa: CASSQEGVNTEAFF; CDR3nt: TGTGCCAGCAGCCAAGAAGGAGTGAACACTGAAGCTTTCTTT